This entry concerns a single TCR beta chain. Its antigen is currently unknown. The data were taken from a study of T cells in tuberculosis. Findings and limits, study-wide: Shorter CDR3-alpha in active tuberculosis partly drove smaller distances. Using the GMM-specific repertoire gave around 90% accuracy versus 70% with motifs.

The CDR3 length is 17 residues. The data were produced by immunoSEQ multiplex PCR, yet TCRdb's version contains in-frame clones alone and is incomplete. The table lists 20,000 to 25,000 clones, 80% to 90% of them singletons, with over 12% in the top ten. The clonotype was recovered from a donor aged 5-35 years with latent tuberculosis or without tuberculosis infection. The specimen was PBMCs. J is TRBJ1-3 and V is TRBV21-1; the tabulated D call, TRBD1, remains unverified against the DNA. TRBV21-1 is a known pseudogene. CDR3 region: CAIARDRASFAGNTIYF. The CDR3 DNA follows: TGTGCCATCGCCCGGGACAGGGCTTCATTTGCTGGAAACACCATATATTTT.